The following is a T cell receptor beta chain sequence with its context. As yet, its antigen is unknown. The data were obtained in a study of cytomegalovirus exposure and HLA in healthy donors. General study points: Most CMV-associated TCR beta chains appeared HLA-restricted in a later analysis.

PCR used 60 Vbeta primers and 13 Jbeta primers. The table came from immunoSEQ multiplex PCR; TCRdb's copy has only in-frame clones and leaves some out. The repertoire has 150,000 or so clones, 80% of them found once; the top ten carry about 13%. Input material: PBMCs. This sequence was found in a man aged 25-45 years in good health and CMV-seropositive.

In nucleotides, the CDR3 is TGTGCCAGCAGCCACAGACTAAGCGGGAGCTACGAGCAGTACTTC. This translates into CASSHRLSGSYEQYF. The rearrangement joins TRBV4-2 to TRBJ2-7, with 8 bases fitting TRBD2. Looked up from germline, CDR1 is LGHNA and CDR2 is YNFKEQ. There are 15 residues in the CDR3. Trimming removed 3 bases from V and 3 bases from J; junction bases left unmatched: 7.